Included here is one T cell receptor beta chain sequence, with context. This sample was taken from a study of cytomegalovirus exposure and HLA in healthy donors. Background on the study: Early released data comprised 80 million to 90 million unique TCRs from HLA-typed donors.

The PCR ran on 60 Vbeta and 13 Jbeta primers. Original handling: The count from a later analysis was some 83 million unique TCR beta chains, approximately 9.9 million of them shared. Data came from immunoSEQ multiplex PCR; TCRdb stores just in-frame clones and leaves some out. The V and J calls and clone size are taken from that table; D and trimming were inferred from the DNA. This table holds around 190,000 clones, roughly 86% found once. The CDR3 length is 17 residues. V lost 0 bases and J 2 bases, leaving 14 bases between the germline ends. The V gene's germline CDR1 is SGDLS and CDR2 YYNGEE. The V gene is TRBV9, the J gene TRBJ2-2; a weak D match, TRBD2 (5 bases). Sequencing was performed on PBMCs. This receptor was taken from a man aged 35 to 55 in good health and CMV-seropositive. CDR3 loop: CASSVDGVGANTGELFF. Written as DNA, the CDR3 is TGTGCCAGCAGCGTAGACGGGGTTGGTGCCAACACCGGGGAGCTGTTTTTT.